This record covers a single T cell receptor (beta chain). The entry originates in a study of blood T cells in healthy people across ages. Sample-barcoded 5' priming and a J-beta primer mix drove a second PCR of roughly 7 to 11 cycles. Each cDNA molecule carried a tag from a template-switch adaptor that contained 12 random nucleotides. Sequencing yielded, for each sample, at least 2.5 million paired-end reads carrying CDR3. TCRdb processed the 5' RACE reads anew with MiXCR; each CDR3 protein has one entry. The sample includes just over 800,000 distinct CDR3 sequences, approximately 67% seen only once; the top ten take 25% to 35%. Trimming at V came to 3 bases and at J to 7 bases, leaving 3 bases not matched to a gene. The CDR3 is made up of 14 amino acids.

This TCR was sampled from a man aged 25-45 years in good health. The rearrangement joins TRBV12-3 or TRBV12-4 to TRBJ1-2, with 12 bases aligning to TRBD1. Sequencing used blood. This CDR3 is CASSFGTGGFGYTF. CDR3 DNA: TGTGCCAGCAGTTTTGGGACAGGGGGCTTTGGCTACACCTTC.